A selection of T cell receptor beta chains follows, all from one sample in a study of T cell changes during pregnancy in multiple sclerosis. Clones were sequenced by immunoSEQ multiplex PCR, and TCRdb holds only the in-frame ones, with some missing. The profile shows 27,000 or so clones, around nine tenths of them singletons. This sample comprised CD8+ T cells from peripheral blood mononuclear cells, obtained in the second trimester of pregnancy. The receptors derive from a female donor with multiple sclerosis, enrolled in a pregnancy study. CDR3s include the opening cysteine and the closing phenylalanine or tryptophan. The D gene is left open where the match is weak. Only some rows state a clone size, as once, few, many or a class for expanded clones.

D: TRBD1; size: NA; J: TRBJ2-1; V: TRBV5-1; length: 18; CDR3: CASSLGFRGTGSYNEQFF; DNA: TGCGCCAGCAGCTTGGGGTTTCGAGGGACAGGGAGTTACAATGAGCAGTTCTTC
D: TRBD1; size: NA; J: TRBJ1-2; V: TRBV2; length: 15; CDR3: CASRAGQGALHGYTF; DNA: TGTGCCAGCAGGGCAGGACAGGGGGCTCTCCATGGCTACACCTTC
D: TRBD1; size: NA; J: TRBJ2-3; V: TRBV6-4; length: 14; CDR3: CASSESPGGNTQYF; DNA: TGTGCCAGCAGTGAGTCCCCAGGGGGCAATACGCAGTATTTT
D: NA; size: NA; J: TRBJ2-3; V: TRBV6-5; length: 11; CDR3: CASTNTDTQYF; DNA: TGTGCCAGCACCAACACAGATACGCAGTATTTT
D: NA; size: NA; J: TRBJ2-3; V: TRBV30; length: 15; CDR3: CAWSVQVTSTDTQYF; DNA: TGTGCCTGGAGTGTACAGGTTACTAGCACAGATACGCAGTATTTT
D: NA; size: NA; J: TRBJ2-7; V: TRBV7-6; length: 15; CDR3: CASSRRLVSPYEQYF; DNA: TGTGCCAGCAGCCGCAGATTGGTGTCCCCCTACGAGCAGTACTTC
D: TRBD2; size: once; J: TRBJ2-7; V: TRBV9; length: 15; CDR3: CASSRLAGDSYEQYF; DNA: TGTGCCAGCAGCCGACTAGCGGGGGACTCCTACGAGCAGTACTTC
D: TRBD1; size: NA; J: TRBJ2-7; V: TRBV29-1; length: 12; CDR3: CSGGTGVDEQYF; DNA: TGCAGCGGCGGGACAGGTGTGGACGAGCAGTACTTC
D: NA; size: NA; J: TRBJ2-7; V: TRBV5-5; length: 15; CDR3: CASSFFQEETHEQYF; DNA: TGTGCCAGCAGCTTTTTCCAGGAGGAAACCCACGAGCAGTACTTC
D: TRBD1; size: NA; J: TRBJ2-1; V: TRBV19; length: 14; CDR3: CASSIRGRYNEQFF; DNA: TGTGCCAGTAGTATAAGGGGGCGATACAATGAGCAGTTCTTC
D: NA; size: NA; J: TRBJ1-4; V: TRBV4-1; length: 13; CDR3: CASSQDPTVELFF; DNA: TGCGCCAGCAGCCAAGATCCTACGGTGGAACTGTTTTTT
D: NA; size: NA; J: TRBJ1-4; V: TRBV5-1; length: 16; CDR3: CASSLERGGTNEKLFF; DNA: TGCGCCAGCAGCTTGGAAAGGGGTGGTACTAATGAAAAACTGTTTTTT
D: NA; size: NA; J: TRBJ2-2; V: TRBV5-1; length: 15; CDR3: CASSLQGRASGELFF; DNA: TGCGCCAGCAGCCTACAGGGAAGGGCGTCCGGGGAGCTGTTTTTT
D: TRBD2; size: once; J: TRBJ2-3; V: TRBV7-9; length: 17; CDR3: CASSPTLAGGPADTQYF; DNA: TGTGCCAGCAGCCCAACCCTAGCGGGGGGGCCGGCAGATACGCAGTATTTT
D: NA; size: NA; J: TRBJ1-4; V: TRBV27; length: 19; CDR3: CASSFRGTFSLATNEKLFF; DNA: TGTGCCAGCAGTTTCCGGGGGACCTTCTCTCTGGCAACTAATGAAAAACTGTTTTTT
D: TRBD2; size: NA; J: TRBJ2-7; V: TRBV28; length: 16; CDR3: CASSLSLAGGTYEQYF; DNA: TGTGCCAGCAGTTTATCACTAGCGGGGGGAACTTACGAGCAGTACTTC
D: TRBD1; size: NA; J: TRBJ2-7; V: TRBV19; length: 14; CDR3: CASSMGQGDYEQYF; DNA: TGTGCCAGTAGTATGGGACAGGGGGACTACGAGCAGTACTTC
D: NA; size: NA; J: TRBJ1-1; V: TRBV5-6; length: 12; CDR3: CASSFQNTEAFF; DNA: TGTGCCAGCAGCTTTCAGAACACTGAAGCTTTCTTT
D: NA; size: NA; J: TRBJ1-2; V: TRBV4-1; length: 15; CDR3: CASNLGRRPRGGYTF; DNA: TGCGCCAGCAACCTCGGGAGGAGGCCCCGAGGGGGCTACACCTTC
D: NA; size: NA; J: TRBJ1-2; V: TRBV7-6; length: 12; CDR3: CASTRGGYGYTF; DNA: TGTGCCAGCACCCGGGGAGGGTATGGCTACACCTTC
D: NA; size: many; J: TRBJ2-7; V: TRBV6-5; length: 15; CDR3: CASSTGGGGSYEQYF; DNA: TGTGCCAGCAGTACTGGGGGCGGGGGTTCCTACGAGCAGTACTTC
D: NA; size: once; J: TRBJ1-1; V: TRBV19; length: 15; CDR3: CASSIVPGVGTEAFF; DNA: TGTGCCAGTAGTATAGTCCCAGGGGTTGGTACTGAAGCTTTCTTT
D: TRBD1; size: once; J: TRBJ2-7; V: TRBV15; length: 15; CDR3: CATSRDPDRIYEQYF; DNA: TGTGCCACCAGCAGAGATCCGGACAGGATCTACGAGCAGTACTTC
D: NA; size: NA; J: TRBJ2-5; V: TRBV7-9; length: 16; CDR3: CASSLGPAGTQETQYF; DNA: TGTGCCAGCAGCTTAGGGCCAGCGGGTACCCAAGAGACCCAGTACTTC
D: NA; size: NA; J: TRBJ2-1; V: TRBV27; length: 12; CDR3: CASRLGPNEQFF; DNA: TGTGCCAGCCGTCTAGGCCCTAATGAGCAGTTCTTC
D: TRBD1; size: NA; J: TRBJ2-7; V: TRBV5-6; length: 14; CDR3: CASSFGTGSYEQYF; DNA: TGTGCCAGCAGCTTTGGGACAGGCTCCTACGAGCAGTACTTC
D: NA; size: NA; J: TRBJ2-2; V: TRBV29-1; length: 12; CDR3: CSTWRDTGELFF; DNA: TGCAGCACCTGGAGGGACACCGGGGAGCTGTTTTTT
D: NA; size: few; J: TRBJ2-1; V: TRBV4-2; length: 15; CDR3: CASSQESGTADEQFF; DNA: TGTGCCAGCAGCCAAGAATCGGGGACTGCGGATGAGCAGTTCTTC
D: TRBD1; size: NA; J: TRBJ1-2; V: TRBV7-2; length: 14; CDR3: CASSSWDSGYGYTF; DNA: TGTGCCAGCAGCTCTTGGGACAGCGGCTATGGCTACACCTTC
D: NA; size: NA; J: TRBJ1-1; V: TRBV11-2; length: 17; CDR3: CASSSPWAGEMNTEAFF; DNA: TGTGCCAGCAGCTCTCCCTGGGCCGGGGAGATGAACACTGAAGCTTTCTTT
D: NA; size: NA; J: TRBJ1-1; V: TRBV6-5; length: 14; CDR3: CASSARGDGTEAFF; DNA: TGTGCCAGCAGTGCGCGCGGGGACGGCACTGAAGCTTTCTTT
D: NA; size: once; J: TRBJ2-1; V: TRBV19; length: 14; CDR3: CASSIGIRDNEQFF; DNA: TGTGCCAGTAGTATTGGTATTCGCGACAATGAGCAGTTCTTC
D: TRBD2; size: once; J: TRBJ2-5; V: TRBV28; length: 13; CDR3: CASAGGFEETQYF; DNA: TGTGCCAGCGCGGGGGGGTTTGAAGAGACCCAGTACTTC
D: NA; size: NA; J: TRBJ1-3; V: TRBV4-1; length: 14; CDR3: CASSQVSRGNTIYF; DNA: TGCGCCAGCAGCCAAGTGTCCAGGGGAAACACCATATATTTT
D: TRBD2; size: NA; J: TRBJ2-1; V: TRBV27; length: 16; CDR3: CASSFIAGGPDGEQFF; DNA: TGTGCCAGCAGTTTTATAGCGGGGGGGCCAGACGGTGAGCAGTTCTTC
D: NA; size: NA; J: TRBJ1-2; V: TRBV7-9; length: 15; CDR3: CASIPGGGAGYGYTF; DNA: TGTGCCAGCATTCCCGGGGGGGGCGCGGGCTATGGCTACACCTTC
D: NA; size: NA; J: TRBJ1-2; V: TRBV29-1; length: 14; CDR3: CSVEDLGELYGYTF; DNA: TGCAGCGTTGAAGATCTCGGGGAGCTTTATGGCTACACCTTC
D: TRBD1; size: NA; J: TRBJ1-1; V: TRBV30; length: 13; CDR3: CAWSSQQGTEAFF; DNA: TGTGCCTGGAGTTCTCAACAGGGGACTGAAGCTTTCTTT
D: NA; size: NA; J: TRBJ2-5; V: TRBV9; length: 13; CDR3: CASSGPRVETQYF; DNA: TGTGCCAGCAGCGGTCCGCGTGTAGAGACCCAGTACTTC
D: NA; size: NA; J: TRBJ1-2; V: TRBV4-1; length: 15; CDR3: CASSHETGTNYGYTF; DNA: TGCGCCAGCAGCCATGAGACGGGGACTAACTATGGCTACACCTTC
D: NA; size: NA; J: TRBJ1-1; V: TRBV30; length: 10; CDR3: CAWSSAEAFF; DNA: TGTGCCTGGAGCAGCGCTGAAGCTTTCTTT
D: NA; size: NA; J: TRBJ2-7; V: TRBV6-1; length: 14; CDR3: CASSEGGASYEQYF; DNA: TGTGCCAGCAGTGAGGGGGGGGCCTCCTACGAGCAGTACTTC
D: TRBD2; size: NA; J: TRBJ2-7; V: TRBV6-6; length: 16; CDR3: CASSYLAGGVPYEQYF; DNA: TGTGCCAGCAGTTACCTTGCGGGGGGGGTCCCCTACGAGCAGTACTTC
D: TRBD1; size: NA; J: TRBJ1-2; V: TRBV7-9; length: 14; CDR3: CASSFPGTVYGYTF; DNA: TGTGCCAGCAGCTTTCCCGGGACAGTCTATGGCTACACCTTC
D: TRBD2; size: NA; J: TRBJ2-3; V: TRBV6-6; length: 16; CDR3: CASSYERGGRTDTQYF; DNA: TGTGCCAGCAGTTACGAACGGGGAGGGAGGACAGATACGCAGTATTTT
D: TRBD2; size: NA; J: TRBJ2-7; V: TRBV18; length: 16; CDR3: CASSPLLAGPTYEQYF; DNA: TGTGCCAGCTCACCCCTACTAGCGGGGCCTACCTACGAGCAGTACTTC
D: NA; size: NA; J: TRBJ2-2; V: TRBV2; length: 14; CDR3: CASRDIQNTGELFF; DNA: TGTGCCAGCAGGGACATACAGAACACCGGGGAGCTGTTTTTT
D: NA; size: NA; J: TRBJ2-7; V: TRBV10-3; length: 17; CDR3: CAISESMVTGISYEQYF; DNA: TGTGCCATCAGTGAGTCGATGGTAACAGGGATCTCCTACGAGCAGTACTTC
D: TRBD1; size: NA; J: TRBJ1-2; V: TRBV6-5; length: 16; CDR3: CASSFTQQGAIGGYTF; DNA: TGTGCCAGCAGTTTTACGCAACAGGGGGCAATAGGGGGCTACACCTTC